A selection of T cell receptor beta chains follows, all from one sample in a study of CD8 T cells in ankylosing spondylitis. TCRdb reprocessed the 5' RACE reads with MiXCR, giving one entry per CDR3 protein. Of fewer than 650,000 distinct CDR3 sequences listed, roughly an eighth are singletons. The sample consisted of blood, either unsorted or a sorted T cell fraction (not recorded which). The origin of the receptors is a male donor with ankylosing spondylitis. CDR3s include the opening cysteine and the closing phenylalanine or tryptophan.

V	CDR3
TRBV6-2/TRBV6-3	CASALRGETQYF
TRBV2	CASSRQGARNTIYF
TRBV14	CASSQEVGTAVIVTQYF
TRBV5-1	CASSSGTSRTYNEQFF
TRBV14	CASSLSGIYSYNEQFF
TRBV16	CASSQFVAEGGETQYF
TRBV15	CATSTPSRSTQYF
TRBV10-2	CASSEVFPILRGSVYEQYF
TRBV20-1	CSAIGTSASEWDNEQFF
TRBV27	CASSPLPTGNEQFF
TRBV6-1	CASSAGTGSQETQYF
TRBV2	CASSEDSYNEQFF
TRBV25-1	CASSGGQGRLGYGYTF
TRBV28	CASRRQGSDTEAFF
TRBV10-3	CAIRRDDNYGYTF
TRBV10-2	CASSEPTSLYEQYF